These 32 T cell receptor beta chains were sequenced from one sample in a study of radiotherapy plus CTLA-4 blockade in lung cancer. Some clones are missing from TCRdb's copy, which holds only in-frame ones; the method was immunoSEQ multiplex PCR. The sample yields about 73,000 clones, 80% to 90% seen once. Here the sequenced sample was peripheral blood, taken from a patient treated with radiotherapy plus ipilimumab. Receptors originate from a human donor with non-small cell lung cancer that progressed on radiotherapy plus ipilimumab.

The chain employs TRBV7-3 and TRBJ1-2, with D tentatively TRBD1 (5 bases). The V and J ends lost 4 bases and 0 bases respectively, with 6 bases between them. CDR1 and CDR2 from the germline V gene are SGHTA and FQGTGA. The CDR3 has 13 residues. In DNA form, the CDR3 reads TGTGCCAGCAGCTCGGGACCTAACTATGGCTACACCTTC. Its translation is CASSSGPNYGYTF.

This clone was picked up one time. The CDR3 bases are TGTGCCAGCAGGCTTAGCGGGAGGGGCGGAGATACGCAGTATTTT. Its translation: CASRLSGRGGDTQYF. V usage is TRBV6-5 and J usage is TRBJ2-3, with 11 positions matching TRBD2. Germline CDR1 reads MNHEY; CDR2 reads SVGAGI. Unmatched junction bases numbered 7, after V lost 6 bases and J lost 5 bases. The CDR3 totals 15 residues.

The chain joins TRBV11-2 to TRBJ2-5; D is unclear. Germline CDR1 reads SGHAT; CDR2 reads FQNNGV. CDR3 size: 12 residues. V was pared by 1 base and J by 4 bases, with 4 bases between. The CDR3 DNA is TGTGCCAGCAGCTTAGTGCCAGAGACCCAGTACTTC. It specifies CASSLVPETQYF.

This clone was found a few times. The V call is TRBV6-6, the J call TRBJ1-2; 9 bases match TRBD1. The CDR3 runs to 16 residues. J was trimmed by 4 bases and V by 10 bases; bases with no gene match: 16. Per the germline V gene, CDR1 is MNHNY and CDR2 is SVGAGI (reference sequence). The CDR3, as DNA: TGTGCCATCGACAACCCCCTTTTGGGACAGGGCTATGGCTACACCTTC. This sequence encodes CAIDNPLLGQGYGYTF.

J is TRBJ2-2 and V is TRBV19; no firm D call. CDR1 LNHDA and CDR2 SQIVND come from the germline V gene (reference sequence). V was cut by 3 bases and J by 6 bases, with 5 bases left in between. This CDR3 contains 12 residues. The CDR3 nucleotides are TGTGCCAGTAGTATGCAGTCCGGGGAGCTGTTTTTT. Protein product: CASSMQSGELFF.

This clone was seen just once. This chain uses TRBV7-2 with TRBJ1-3, with D possibly TRBD1 on 5 matching bases. Germline-derived CDR1 and CDR2 are SGHTA and FQGNSA. CDR3 size: 16 residues. Trimming took 0 bases from V and 2 from J, leaving 11 bases between them. CDR3 sequence (DNA): TGTGCCAGCAGCTTAGCTCGGACAAGGACTGGAAACACCATATATTTT. Residues: CASSLARTRTGNTIYF.

This clone came up a few times. The chain couples TRBV28 to TRBJ1-2, with D uncertain. Germline lookup yields CDR1 MDHEN and CDR2 SYDVKM. The V end was cut by 10 bases, the J end by 5 bases, with 14 bases between. This CDR3 is built from 12 residues. CDR3 in DNA: TGTGCCATCGTTGGAGGTATTTATGGCTACACCTTC. Amino acids: CAIVGGIYGYTF.

The V and J genes are TRBV19 and TRBJ1-2, with a weak D call TRBD1 (5 bases). V dropped 6 bases and J dropped 0 bases, with 11 bases sitting between them. The CDR3 is 14 amino acids. Germline loops: CDR1 LNHDA, CDR2 SQIVND (reference sequence). The CDR3 reads CASRPDRSNYGYTF. Here the CDR3 DNA reads TGTGCCAGTAGACCCGACAGATCTAACTATGGCTACACCTTC. Using reference TRBV19 and TRBJ1-2 for the parts outside the CDR3, the full variable domain is DGGITQSPKYLFRKEGQNVTLSCEQNLNHDAMYWYRQDPGQGLRLIYYSQIVNDFQKGDIAEGYSVSREKKESFPLTVTSAQKNPTAFYLCASRPDRSNYGYTFGSGTRLTVV.

The chain recombines TRBV9 with TRBJ2-1; TRBD2 agrees at 8 bases. Looked up from germline, CDR1 is SGDLS and CDR2 is YYNGEE. This CDR3 region has 19 residues. J was trimmed by 0 bases and V by 0 bases; bases with no gene match: 11. In nucleotides, the CDR3 is TGTGCCAGCAGCGTAGAGGCTAGCGGGCGCCTAAGCTCCTACAATGAGCAGTTCTTC. Encoded protein: CASSVEASGRLSSYNEQFF.

A remark on this clone: The same CDR3 is also encoded by other DNA sequences in this sample. The rearrangement links TRBV27 to TRBJ1-5, with D unresolved. This CDR3 is built from 14 residues. Trimming took off 3 bases at V and 1 base at J, with 7 bases between the two ends. From germline, CDR1 is MNHEY and CDR2 SMNVEV (reference sequence). CDR3 coding DNA: TGTGCCAGCAGTTTGAGGGCGAGCAATCAGCCCCAGCATTTT. Translating gives CASSLRASNQPQHF.

The rearrangement links TRBV11-2 to TRBJ1-1, with TRBD1 matching 7 bases. This CDR3 has 13 residues. The J segment lost 5 bases and the V segment lost 5 bases, leaving 5 bases of the junction unmatched. CDR1 and CDR2 (germline): SGHAT, FQNNGV. The CDR3 DNA is TGTGCCAGCAGCCTAACAGGGGTAACTGAAGCTTTCTTT. Translation: CASSLTGVTEAFF.

A note on this clone: The sample carries other DNA sequences with the same CDR3. The chain has TRBV5-1 and TRBJ2-3; weak D call: TRBD1 (6 bases). The CDR3 is made up of 14 amino acids. Germline lookup yields CDR1 SGHRS and CDR2 YFSETQ. The V and J ends lost 3 bases and 0 bases respectively, with 8 bases between them. The CDR3 nucleotides read TGCGCCAGCAGCTCCGGACAGAGCACAGATACGCAGTATTTT. Translated, it gives CASSSGQSTDTQYF.

The chain employs TRBV4-1 and TRBJ2-2; TRBD1 or TRBD2 may be the D gene (6 bases each). CDR1 and CDR2 (germline): MGHRA, YSYEKL. The CDR3 runs to 15 residues. V was cut by 0 bases and J by 7 bases, with 12 bases left in between. CDR3 amino acids: CASSQDPGGYGELFF. The CDR3, as DNA: TGCGCCAGCAGCCAAGACCCCGGGGGCTACGGGGAGCTGTTTTTT.

V and J are TRBV6-6 and TRBJ2-7; the D gene is possibly TRBD2 (5 bases). This CDR3 contains 15 residues. V lost 7 bases and J 6 bases, leaving 22 bases between the germline ends. Germline V gene sequence: CDR1 MNHNY, CDR2 SVGAGI (reference sequence). As DNA, the CDR3 is TGTGCCAGCATTCCCGGACTGGGTGGAACAACCGAGCAGTACTTC. It encodes CASIPGLGGTTEQYF.

V and J are TRBV6-6 and TRBJ2-7, with 9 bases lining up with TRBD1. Germline CDR1 MNHNY, CDR2 SVGAGI (reference sequence). The CDR3 consists of 15 residues. The trim removed 2 bases at V and 2 bases at J, leaving 4 bases unmatched. In DNA, the CDR3 is TGTGCCAGCAGTTACGACAGGGGGGGACCCTACGAGCAGTACTTC. Protein product: CASSYDRGGPYEQYF.

The rearrangement uses TRBV14 and TRBJ2-1; the match to TRBD2 covers 12 bases. This CDR3 region has 14 residues. Trimming removed 4 bases from V and 7 bases from J; junction bases left unmatched: 2. Germline CDR1 SGHDN, CDR2 FVKESK. CDR3 DNA sequence: TGTGCCAGCAGCCGAGGGACTAGCGGGAATGAGCAGTTCTTC. This gives the protein CASSRGTSGNEQFF. The full variable domain, its missing parts supplied by reference TRBV14 and TRBJ2-1, is EAGVTQFPSHSVIEKGQTVTLRCDPISGHDNLYWYRRVMGKEIKFLLHFVKESKQDESGMPNNRFLAERTGGTYSTLKVQPAELEDSGVYFCASSRGTSGNEQFFGPGTRLTVL.

This chain connects TRBV9 to TRBJ1-4; possibly TRBD1 for D (5 bases). V was shortened by 2 bases and J by 7 bases, with 9 bases between the two germline ends. The CDR3 totals 13 residues. Per the germline V gene, CDR1 is SGDLS and CDR2 is YYNGEE. CDR3 protein: CASSVGEAEKLFF. The CDR3 bases are TGTGCCAGCAGCGTGGGGGAGGCTGAAAAACTGTTTTTT.

There are a few counts of this clone. The V and J genes are TRBV18 and TRBJ2-7, with D perhaps TRBD2 (5 bases). CDR3 length: 12 residues. The V and J ends lost 3 bases and 6 bases respectively, with 9 bases between them. CDR1 and CDR2 (germline): KGHSH, LQKENI. The CDR3: CASSPIEGEQYF. The CDR3 DNA reads as TGTGCCAGCTCACCCATTGAGGGCGAGCAGTACTTC. The entire variable domain, with the rest obtained from reference TRBV18 and TRBJ2-7, is as follows: NAGVMQNPRHLVRRRGQEARLRCSPMKGHSHVYWYRQLPEEGLKFMVYLQKENIIDESGMPKERFSAEFPKEGPSILRIQQVVRGDSAAYFCASSPIEGEQYFGPGTRLTVT.

V gene TRBV5-6 combines with J gene TRBJ1-2; TRBD1 agrees at 8 bases. Trimming took 4 bases from V and 3 from J; bases not matched to a gene: 5. Germline V gene data show CDR1 as SGHDT and CDR2 as YYEEEE. The CDR3 extends over 14 amino acids. This chain's CDR3 is CASSPPGQDYGYTF. In nucleotides, the CDR3 is TGTGCCAGCAGCCCACCGGGACAGGACTATGGCTACACCTTC.

V is TRBV6-6 and J is TRBJ2-1; D is unresolved. Germline V gene lookup returns CDR1 MNHNY and CDR2 SVGAGI (reference sequence). The CDR3 is made up of 13 amino acids. Trimming took off 7 bases at V and 6 bases at J, with 13 bases between the two ends. For the CDR3, the DNA is TGTGCCAGCACCAAGTCCGGTGGCAATGAGCAGTTCTTC. As protein: CASTKSGGNEQFF.

The chain combines TRBV5-4 with TRBJ2-3, with D unresolved. This CDR3 spans 15 amino acids. CDR1 SGHNT and CDR2 YYREEE come from the germline V gene (reference sequence). Trimming took off 4 bases at V and 4 bases at J, with 16 bases between the two ends. CDR3 in amino acids: CASSPEARPADTQYF. CDR3 DNA: TGTGCCAGCAGCCCGGAAGCGAGACCGGCAGATACGCAGTATTTT.

The chain carries TRBV10-3 and TRBJ2-5; no firm D call. Trimming took off 8 bases at V and 2 bases at J, with 12 bases between the two ends. Germline CDR1 is ENHRY and CDR2 is SYGVKD. CDR3 size: 13 residues. The CDR3 protein is CAIHAGPQETQYF. CDR3 sequence (DNA): TGTGCCATCCATGCCGGACCTCAAGAGACCCAGTACTTC.

The chain carries TRBV29-1 and TRBJ2-1, with 8 bases lining up with TRBD1. Germline trimming cut 6 bases from V and 4 bases from J; bases unmatched to any gene: 5. The CDR3 is 13 amino acids. Germline V gives CDR1 SQVTM, CDR2 ANQGSEA. The CDR3 protein is CSVKQGGYNEQFF. CDR3 bases: TGCAGCGTGAAACAGGGGGGATACAATGAGCAGTTCTTC.

The rearrangement uses TRBV28 and TRBJ2-5; TRBD1 matches at 7 bases. The junction had 2 bases not matched to a gene; V was cut back by 6 bases and J by 4 bases. This CDR3 has 12 amino acids. Germline lookup yields CDR1 MDHEN and CDR2 SYDVKM. CDR3 in DNA: TGTGCCAGCAGCCACAGGGGAGAGACCCAGTACTTC. This encodes CASSHRGETQYF.

V usage is TRBV6-5 and J usage is TRBJ1-4, with 9 bases identical to TRBD1. There are 14 residues in the CDR3. The trim removed 0 bases at V and 7 bases at J, leaving 0 bases unmatched. Germline V CDR1 and CDR2: MNHEY, SVGAGI. CDR3 amino acids: CASSYSTGGEKLFF. CDR3 nucleotides: TGTGCCAGCAGTTACTCGACAGGGGGTGAAAAACTGTTTTTT.

The rearrangement uses TRBV6-5 and TRBJ2-7; possible D gene TRBD2, 6 bases. This CDR3 region has 13 residues. V lost 2 bases and J lost 5, with 10 bases in between. Per the germline V gene, CDR1 is MNHEY and CDR2 is SVGAGI. The CDR3 sequence: CASSYPTRDEQYV. The CDR3 nucleotides are TGTGCCAGCAGTTACCCGACTAGAGACGAGCAGTACGTC.

This sequence joins TRBV30 and TRBJ2-7, with D possibly matching TRBD2 (7 bases). CDR1 GTSNPN and CDR2 SVGIG come from the germline V gene (reference sequence). The CDR3 is made up of 13 amino acids. The V and J ends lost 2 bases and 4 bases respectively, with 12 bases between them. CDR3 amino acids: CAWSWGGPYEQYV. CDR3 bases: TGTGCCTGGAGTTGGGGGGGCCCTTACGAGCAGTACGTC.

This chain connects TRBV9 to TRBJ1-2, with 7 bases aligning to TRBD1. There are 15 residues in the CDR3. CDR1 and CDR2 from the germline V gene are SGDLS and YYNGEE. The ends lost 0 bases at V and 4 bases at J; junction bases unmatched: 6. CDR3 sequence (DNA): TGTGCCAGCAGCGTAGATCCACAGGGGACCTATGGCTACACCTTC. Protein sequence: CASSVDPQGTYGYTF.

The chain is built from TRBV2 and TRBJ2-3; a weak D match, TRBD2 (6 bases). CDR1 is SNHLY and CDR2 is FYNNEI in the germline V gene. The V and J ends lost 8 bases and 5 bases respectively, with 17 bases between them. The CDR3 totals 14 residues. Written as DNA, the CDR3 is TGTGCCAGCCTTCTCGGGAGCCTTCGAGATACGCAGTATTTT. It codes for CASLLGSLRDTQYF.

This chain uses TRBV4-1 with TRBJ1-3; D might be TRBD1 (5 bases). Germline assignment: CDR1 MGHRA and CDR2 YSYEKL. This CDR3 contains 15 residues. Trimming stripped 1 base from V and 3 bases from J, with 10 bases between. The CDR3 region has the DNA TGCGCCAGCAGCCAAGTGTCCAGGGTTGGAAACACCATATATTTT. Its translation: CASSQVSRVGNTIYF.

V gene TRBV9 combines with J gene TRBJ1-5, with D possibly TRBD1 on 5 matching bases. Trimming stripped 3 bases from V and 4 bases from J, with 14 bases between. The CDR3 contains 15 residues. Per germline, CDR1 SGDLS and CDR2 YYNGEE. CDR3 nucleotides: TGTGCCAGCAGCGCCGGGGCAGTCACAAATCAGCCCCAGCATTTT. Protein product: CASSAGAVTNQPQHF.

The chain combines TRBV29-1 with TRBJ2-2; no definite D call. The CDR3 is 13 residues long. Germline CDR1 is SQVTM and CDR2 is ANQGSEA. The V and J ends lost 8 bases and 2 bases respectively, with 12 bases between them. The CDR3: CSIRSSNTGELFF. Written as DNA, the CDR3 is TGCAGCATTCGTAGTTCTAACACCGGGGAGCTGTTTTTT.